This T cell receptor (beta chain) was recovered during a study of technical replicates of blood from several donors. After removal of 3 bases from V and 1 base from J, the junction contained 12 bases not matched to a gene. The CDR3 consists of 18 residues. Germline assignment: CDR1 LNHDA and CDR2 SQIVND (reference sequence). Repertoires were generated with immunoSEQ multiplex PCR, while TCRdb's copy carries only in-frame clones and drops some. Found here are tens of thousands of clones, less than 95% of them singletons; the top ten hold less than 0.3%. Sequenced material: T cells isolated from PBMCs. This chain links TRBV19 with TRBJ1-5, with 7 positions matching TRBD1. This clonotype originated in a human donor in good health. CDR3 loop: CASSIRQGGVSSNQPQHF. The CDR3 bases are TGTGCCAGTAGTATCCGACAGGGAGGCGTCTCGAGCAATCAGCCCCAGCATTTT.